This TCR beta chain was captured in a study of tumor-infiltrating lymphocytes in oesophageal squamous cell carcinoma (dated by TCRdb to the mid-2010s). This clonotype came up a few times. Which antigen it targets is not known. The CDR3 ends on some other residue instead of the conserved phenylalanine or tryptophan, so this is likely a read error. No DNA is shown, since the ends of the CDR3 on it are uncertain; the CDR3 is the one TCRdb lists. The library was generated by PCR. Instrument used: Illumina HiSeq 2000. TCRdb redid the processing of the public reads, applying fastp at Q25 and MiXCR, and retained in-frame beta chains. Rows are unified per CDR3 protein, each entry keeping the most common DNA and genes. Within this sample are 9,500 to 12,000 distinct CDR3 sequences, with around half of them counted one time only. The ten largest make up around 25% of the sample. The germline V gene specifies SGHTA as CDR1 and FQGTGA as CDR2. Both ends counted, the CDR3 spans 9 residues.

The chain uses TRBV7-3 and TRBJ2-6; the DNA was not compared with TRBD1, the D call given in the table. The sequence was obtained from a male donor with esophageal squamous cell carcinoma. Source material: esophageal tumor tissue. The CDR3 loop reads CASSPQTGA.